This T cell receptor (beta chain) was captured by sequencing in a study of blood T cells in healthy people across ages. V was pared by 3 bases and J by 0 bases, with 12 bases between. The germline V gene has CDR1 MNHEY and CDR2 SVGEGT. The CDR3 loop spans 15 amino acids. Study results and limitations: Without sorted subsets, naive and antigen-experienced compartments could not be conclusively compared.

Note on this clonotype: The antigen remains unidentified.

PCR was performed a second time for roughly 7 to 12 cycles using a sample-barcoded 5' primer and a J-beta primer mix. From each sample, at least 3 million paired-end reads containing CDR3 were obtained. TCRdb reprocessed the 5' RACE reads with MiXCR, giving one entry per CDR3 protein. This table has some 1.8 million distinct CDR3 sequences, about 39% appearing once. Every donor provided roughly 10 milliliters of peripheral blood. At least 7 million PBMCs were isolated per sample. This clonotype originated in a human donor in good health. The V gene is TRBV6-2 or TRBV6-3, the J gene TRBJ2-7; the D gene is possibly TRBD2 (7 bases). Sequenced material: blood. This chain's CDR3 is CASSYWRGPSYEQYF. In nucleotides, the CDR3 is TGTGCCAGCAGTTATTGGCGGGGGCCCTCCTACGAGCAGTACTTC.